A selection of T cell receptor beta chains follows, all from one sample in a study of regulatory T cells in long-lasting Graves disease. TCRdb reanalysed the multiplex PCR reads using MiXCR and keeps one entry per CDR3 protein. The sample yields under 800,000 distinct CDR3 sequences, 16% seen once. This same sample was also part of a study on T cells in Graves' hyperthyroidism and ophthalmopathy.

Sample: peripheral blood mononuclear cells (PBMCs), taken at new diagnosis, from a patient treated with antithyroid drugs. The receptors here all came from a young woman with Graves disease. The CDR3 runs from the conserved cysteine through the conserved F or W. The order of the fields is CDR3 DNA, CDR3 protein, J gene, D gene, clone size, V gene. D genes are given only for firm matches. Clone size is not always given. Where it is, it says once, few, many or a class for expanded clones.

TGCAGTGCGCCTTCCTCCTACAGGGGACCCTACGAGCAGTACTTC | CSAPSSYRGPYEQYF | TRBJ2-7 | TRBD1 | many | TRBV20-1
TGTGCCAGCAGCTGGACAGGGGGGGAATACAATGAGCAGTTCTTC | CASSWTGGEYNEQFF | TRBJ2-1 | TRBD1 | few | TRBV7-9
TGTGCCAGCAGTCAGACAGGGGATATTACGAATGAGCAGTTCTTC | CASSQTGDITNEQFF | TRBJ2-1 | TRBD1 | many | TRBV12-3/TRBV12-4
TGTGCCAGCAGCTTAGACGGGGCCTCCTACAATGAGCAGTTCTTC | CASSLDGASYNEQFF | TRBJ2-1 | - | many | TRBV7-6
TGTGCCAGCAGCCGAATAAGAGATTGGGACAGGGTAAATGAAAAACTGTTTTTT | CASSRIRDWDRVNEKLFF | TRBJ1-4 | TRBD1 | few | TRBV7-2
TGTGCCAGCAGTGAAGTGGGCCCCGAAAAACTGTTTTTT | CASSEVGPEKLFF | TRBJ1-4 | - | - | TRBV6-2/TRBV6-3
TGTGCCAGCAGTAGTAGAACGTCATACGAGCAGTACTTC | CASSSRTSYEQYF | TRBJ2-7 | - | many | TRBV2
TGTGCCGCCACTGGGGGCTACGAGCAGTACTTC | CAATGGYEQYF | TRBJ2-7 | - | - | TRBV10-3
TGTGCCAGCATCACGATCGTACCATCCGACGAAGCTTTCTTT | CASITIVPSDEAFF | TRBJ1-1 | - | few | TRBV6-1
TGTGCCAGCAGTTACACCCTCTCCTACGAGCAGTACTTC | CASSYTLSYEQYF | TRBJ2-7 | - | many | TRBV5-4
TGTGCCAGCAGCCCCATCTCGACAGCCATAGAGACCCAGTACTTC | CASSPISTAIETQYF | TRBJ2-5 | - | many | TRBV7-8
TGCAGTGCTAGCGAGTCAACCGGGACTATCAATGAGCAGTTCTTC | CSASESTGTINEQFF | TRBJ2-1 | TRBD2 | - | TRBV20-1
TGTGCCAGCAGCTTGTTCCAAAGCTACGAGCAGTACTTC | CASSLFQSYEQYF | TRBJ2-7 | - | few | TRBV7-9
TGTGCCAGCAGTGAAGTAGGGACAGGCCTTTATGAGCAGTTCTTC | CASSEVGTGLYEQFF | TRBJ2-1 | TRBD1 | - | TRBV6-1
TGTGCCAGCAGGCCGTTGGGCCAAGGGACCCAGTACTTC | CASRPLGQGTQYF | TRBJ2-5 | - | - | TRBV7-8
TGCAGTGCTCGGAGGGGGACTAGCTACAATGAGCAGTTCTTC | CSARRGTSYNEQFF | TRBJ2-1 | TRBD2 | few | TRBV20-1
TGTGCCAGCAGTTTAGTTTCTCCCGTCCGGGACGGATCACACGAGCAGTACTTC | CASSLVSPVRDGSHEQYF | TRBJ2-7 | - | many | TRBV12-3/TRBV12-4
TGTGCCAGCTCACCAAGGTTTAGCGGGATCCGCACAGATACGCAGTATTTT | CASSPRFSGIRTDTQYF | TRBJ2-3 | TRBD2 | - | TRBV18
TGCGCCAGCAGATTAGTAGCGGGAGACACCGGGGAGCTGTTTTTT | CASRLVAGDTGELFF | TRBJ2-2 | TRBD2 | - | TRBV5-1
TGCGCCAGCAGCTGGTCAGGGACAGGGGATGCAAGTGGGTCGAGGACTGAAGCTTTCTTT | CASSWSGTGDASGSRTEAFF | TRBJ1-1 | TRBD1 | many | TRBV5-1
TGTGCCACCAGTGATTTAACCGACAATGAGCAGTTCTTC | CATSDLTDNEQFF | TRBJ2-1 | - | few | TRBV24-1
TGCGCCAGCAGCCAAGGGACAGGGGGGATCACAGATACGCAGTATTTT | CASSQGTGGITDTQYF | TRBJ2-3 | TRBD1 | - | TRBV4-1
TGTGCCAGCAGTTTCGTGGGGACAGGGATCCCGCATAAATCACCCCTCCACTTT | CASSFVGTGIPHKSPLHF | TRBJ1-6 | TRBD1 | many | TRBV12-3/TRBV12-4
TGCGCCAGCAGCCTGACTAGCGGGAGGTCCTACAATGAGCAGTTCTTC | CASSLTSGRSYNEQFF | TRBJ2-1 | TRBD2 | few | TRBV5-1
TGTGCCAGCAGCTCGTGGGGGGATTCACCCCTCCACTTT | CASSSWGDSPLHF | TRBJ1-6 | - | few | TRBV5-6
TGTGCCAGCAGCTCCTTTACCTCTACGGGACCCTATAGTTACGAGCAGTACTTC | CASSSFTSTGPYSYEQYF | TRBJ2-7 | - | many | TRBV11-2